These 22 T cell receptor beta chains share one sample of origin, sequenced in a study of blood T cell repertoires in COVID-19. Assay used: immunoSEQ multiplex PCR; TCRdb lists only in-frame clones, some missing. This table has about 100,000 clones, 90% to 95% appearing once. Sequencing was done on a sample of peripheral blood. These receptors were collected from a man aged 60 to 69 with acute or convalescent COVID-19.

This clone occurred once. The genes are TRBV7-9 and TRBJ2-7; 7 bases fit TRBD1. This CDR3 has 17 amino acids. The V and J ends lost 4 bases and 0 bases, in that order; junction bases with no gene match: 12. The germline CDR1 and CDR2 sequences are SEHNR and FQNEAQ (reference sequence). The CDR3 sequence: CASSSRPDRPNSYEQYF. The CDR3 nucleotides read TGTGCCAGCAGCTCCCGACCGGACAGGCCGAACTCCTACGAGCAGTACTTC.

In nucleotides, the CDR3 is TGTGCCAGCAGTGAGAAGACTGCCTACGAGCAGTACTTC. It translates to CASSEKTAYEQYF. The J gene is TRBJ2-7, the V gene TRBV6-1; D not resolved. V was cut by 3 bases and J by 2 bases, with 8 bases left in between. There are 13 residues in the CDR3. The germline V gene has CDR1 MNHNS and CDR2 SASEGT.

Comments on this clone: Sequence at one end of the junction differs from germline and may be a read error. V is TRBV30 and J is TRBJ1-1; D ambiguous. Germline values: CDR1 GTSNPN, CDR2 SVGIG (reference sequence). This CDR3 has 13 residues. The DNA for the CDR3 is TGTGTCTGGAGTCGGGGTCCTAATACTGAAGCTTTCTTT. It encodes CVWSRGPNTEAFF.

The J gene is TRBJ2-1, the V gene TRBV5-1; tentatively, D is TRBD2 (5 bases). This CDR3 spans 15 amino acids. Germline V CDR1 and CDR2: SGHRS, YFSETQ. Trimming removed 4 bases from V and 5 bases from J, with 16 bases in between. CDR3 nucleotides: TGCGCCAGCAGCCGGGGTGGGAAGGAGAACAATGAGCAGTTCTTC. Amino acid sequence: CASSRGGKENNEQFF.

This clone was found once. The V gene is TRBV6-5, the J gene TRBJ1-1, with 8 bases fitting TRBD1. The CDR3 totals 13 residues. Germline values: CDR1 MNHEY, CDR2 SVGAGI. Trimming at V came to 4 bases and at J to 4 bases, leaving 2 bases not matched to a gene. The CDR3 DNA follows: TGTGCCAGCAGTTCGCAGGGGGCCACTGAAGCTTTCTTT. As protein: CASSSQGATEAFF.

This sequence joins TRBV11-2 and TRBJ2-3; 8 bases align to TRBD2. The J segment lost 11 bases and the V segment lost 3 bases, leaving 13 bases of the junction unmatched. Germline CDR1 is SGHAT and CDR2 is FQNNGV. The CDR3 consists of 15 residues. The CDR3 loop is CASSFEGGRHSGQYF. The DNA for the CDR3 is TGTGCCAGCAGCTTTGAGGGCGGGAGGCACTCGGGGCAGTATTTT.

The chain employs TRBV2 and TRBJ2-3, with D possibly TRBD2 on 6 matching bases. Germline V gives CDR1 SNHLY, CDR2 FYNNEI. V gave up 6 bases and J gave up 4 bases, with 20 bases separating them. The CDR3 covers 16 residues. CDR3 in DNA: TGTGCCAGCAGCCCCACTAGCTCCAGAGGCGCAGATACGCAGTATTTT. As protein: CASSPTSSRGADTQYF.

V usage is TRBV5-1 and J usage is TRBJ2-1; D perhaps matches TRBD2 (7 bases). V lost 0 bases to trimming and J lost 8 bases, with 18 bases between them. The CDR3 has 16 residues. Germline values: CDR1 SGHRS, CDR2 YFSETQ. In DNA form, the CDR3 reads TGCGCCAGCAGCTTGGGCCCGGGGGGCCCCTCCCATGAGCAGTTCTTC. Amino acids: CASSLGPGGPSHEQFF.

This chain joins TRBV4-2 and TRBJ2-3; D gene unclear. V was clipped by 3 bases and J by 6 bases, with 4 bases between them. This CDR3 has 11 residues. In germline, CDR1 is LGHNA, CDR2 YNFKEQ. CDR3 sequence (DNA): TGTGCCAGCAGCCAGAGGGATACGCAGTATTTT. It specifies CASSQRDTQYF.

This sequence joins TRBV6-5 and TRBJ2-7, with 7 bases lining up with TRBD1. Germline V gene lookup returns CDR1 MNHEY and CDR2 SVGAGI. The CDR3 sequence is 14 residues long. V was clipped by 5 bases and J by 2 bases; unmatched bases: 6. The CDR3 protein is CASSRQGPTYEQYF. For the CDR3, the DNA is TGTGCCAGCAGTCGACAGGGACCCACCTACGAGCAGTACTTC.

J is TRBJ2-1 and V is TRBV19, with 7 bases matching TRBD2. Germline V gives CDR1 LNHDA, CDR2 SQIVND (reference sequence). The length of the CDR3 is 15 residues. The V and J ends lost 5 bases and 1 base, in that order; junction bases with no gene match: 5. Here the CDR3 reads CASSPRTSSYNEQFF. Here the CDR3 DNA reads TGTGCCAGTAGTCCTCGGACTAGTTCCTACAATGAGCAGTTCTTC.

CDR3 sequence: CASSVRLGSNYDNEQFF. The CDR3 DNA is TGTGCCAGCAGCGTTAGATTAGGGAGCAACTACGACAATGAGCAGTTCTTC. V usage is TRBV9 and J usage is TRBJ2-1; the D gene is possibly TRBD2 (5 bases). The germline V gene encodes CDR1 SGDLS and CDR2 YYNGEE. Trimming took off 2 bases at V and 5 bases at J, with 20 bases between the two ends. The CDR3 has 17 residues.

The rearrangement uses TRBV6-6 and TRBJ2-2; D is possibly TRBD2 (5 bases). Germline CDR1 MNHNY, CDR2 SVGAGI (reference sequence). V was shortened by 11 bases and J by 4 bases, with 17 bases between the two germline ends. The CDR3 totals 14 residues. CDR3 DNA: TGTGCCGCCTTGTCGCGGGTCGTCACCGGGGAGCTGTTTTTT. It yields the protein CAALSRVVTGELFF.

This CDR3 is CASSIDRGEKLFF. CDR3 coding DNA: TGTGCCAGTAGTATAGACCGGGGTGAAAAACTGTTTTTT. The chain employs TRBV19 and TRBJ1-4; D gene uncertain. V was clipped by 0 bases and J by 7 bases, with 6 bases between them. CDR3 length: 13 residues. CDR1 and CDR2 (germline): LNHDA, SQIVND (reference sequence).

The chain employs TRBV19 and TRBJ1-3; D is uncertain. Germline V gene sequence: CDR1 LNHDA, CDR2 SQIVND (reference sequence). This CDR3 comprises 14 residues. Deletions cut 0 bases from V and 0 bases from J, with 3 bases between. CDR3 bases: TGTGCCAGTAGTATAGAGAGCTCTGGAAACACCATATATTTT. Its protein is CASSIESSGNTIYF.

The V gene is TRBV5-5, the J gene TRBJ1-2, with D uncertain. CDR1 SGHKS and CDR2 YYEKEE come from the germline V gene (reference sequence). Trimming removed 3 bases from V and 1 base from J, with 7 bases in between. The CDR3 length is 13 residues. DNA of the CDR3: TGTGCCAGCAGCTCGGAGATTAACTATGGCTACACCTTC. As protein: CASSSEINYGYTF. The entire variable domain, with the rest obtained from reference TRBV5-5 and TRBJ1-2, is as follows: DAGVTQSPTHLIKTRGQQVTLRCSPISGHKSVSWYQQVLGQGPQFIFQYYEKEERGRGNFPDRFSARQFPNYSSELNVNALLLGDSALYLCASSSEINYGYTFGSGTRLTVV.

This sequence joins TRBV11-3 and TRBJ1-1, with no clear D. The CDR3 extends over 11 amino acids. Looked up from germline, CDR1 is SGHNT and CDR2 is YENEEA. Trimming took 5 bases from V and 3 from J, leaving 4 bases between them. CDR3 in amino acids: CASSRDTEAFF. As DNA, the CDR3 is TGTGCCAGCAGCCGGGACACTGAAGCTTTCTTT.

V gene TRBV10-3 combines with J gene TRBJ1-1; the D gene is possibly TRBD1 (6 bases). This CDR3 has 14 residues. Germline V gene lookup returns CDR1 ENHRY and CDR2 SYGVKD. Deletions cut 3 bases from V and 5 bases from J, with 13 bases between. In DNA, the CDR3 is TGTGCCATCAGTGACTTCGGACAGAGGACTGAAGCTTTCTTT. This encodes CAISDFGQRTEAFF.

CDR3 protein: CASSSRTGGRSPLHF. The DNA of the CDR3 is TGTGCCAGCAGCTCGCGGACAGGGGGAAGATCACCCCTCCACTTT. The chain couples TRBV7-6 to TRBJ1-6; TRBD1 matches 10 bases. The length of the CDR3 is 15 residues. After removal of 4 bases from V and 10 bases from J, the junction contained 7 bases not matched to a gene. Per germline, CDR1 SGHVS and CDR2 FNYEAQ. Supplemented by reference TRBV7-6 and TRBJ1-6, the full variable domain reads GAGVSQSPRYKVTKRGQDVALRCDPISGHVSLYWYRQALGQGPEFLTYFNYEAQQDKSGLPNDRFSAERPEGSISTLTIQRTEQRDSAMYRCASSSRTGGRSPLHFGNGTRLTVT.

The chain combines TRBV30 with TRBJ1-1; D might be TRBD1 (6 bases). V was cut by 3 bases and J by 6 bases, with 14 bases left in between. Germline CDR1 is GTSNPN and CDR2 is SVGIG (reference sequence). The CDR3 is 13 amino acids. CDR3 sequence: CAWRRGHSPEAFF. CDR3 nucleotide sequence: TGTGCCTGGAGAAGGGGACACTCGCCTGAAGCTTTCTTT. Looking up the rest from reference TRBV30 and TRBJ1-1 gives the full variable domain: SQTIHQWPATLVQPVGSPLSLECTVEGTSNPNLYWYRQAAGRGLQLLFYSVGIGQISSEVPQNLSASRPQDRQFILSSKKLLLSDSGFYLCAWRRGHSPEAFFGQGTRLTVV.

The chain uses TRBV11-2 and TRBJ2-1; 7 nucleotides line up with TRBD2. Unmatched junction bases numbered 9, after V lost 1 base and J lost 0 bases. In germline, CDR1 is SGHAT, CDR2 FQNNGV. The CDR3 is made up of 18 amino acids. The CDR3 reads CASSLATLAFSSYNEQFF. The CDR3, as DNA: TGTGCCAGCAGCTTAGCAACACTAGCGTTCAGCTCCTACAATGAGCAGTTCTTC.

The chain couples TRBV2 to TRBJ2-2; TRBD2 might be the D (6 bases). Germline CDR1 is SNHLY and CDR2 is FYNNEI. The CDR3 runs 16 residues. Trimming left V 1 base short and J 5 bases short, with 14 bases between. This CDR3 reads CASSEEPGGGTGELFF. For the CDR3, the DNA is TGTGCCAGCAGTGAAGAACCCGGAGGAGGGACCGGGGAGCTGTTTTTT.